The rows below give T cell receptor beta chains drawn from one sample of a study of T-cell reconstitution after alpha-beta-depleted transplantation in children. TCRdb ran MiXCR on the PCR reads and lists one entry per CDR3 protein. Of 250,000 to 300,000 distinct CDR3 sequences in the sample, 11% were seen once. The specimen was peripheral blood, collected 180 days after TCRalphabeta/CD19-depleted stem cell transplant. The receptors shown here come from a male patient aged 2-9 years who had a stem cell transplant for chronic granulomatous disease, so the T cells may come from the graft donor. CDR3s include the opening cysteine and the closing phenylalanine or tryptophan. The D gene is left open where the match is weak. The size entry is marked missing in some rows and otherwise reads once, few, many or a size class.

J gene: TRBJ2-5
V gene: TRBV12-3/TRBV12-4
clone size: many
D gene: TRBD2
CDR3 protein: CASSFTSGAQETQYF
CDR3 DNA: TGTGCCAGCAGTTTCACTAGCGGGGCTCAAGAGACCCAGTACTTC

J gene: TRBJ2-1
V gene: TRBV2
clone size: few
D gene: -
CDR3 protein: CASSEAPRTANNEQFF
CDR3 DNA: TGTGCCAGCAGTGAAGCTCCCCGGACAGCGAACAATGAGCAGTTCTTC

J gene: TRBJ2-2
V gene: TRBV28
clone size: -
D gene: TRBD1
CDR3 protein: CASSLYPGQGGTGELFF
CDR3 DNA: TGTGCCAGCAGCCTCTACCCGGGACAGGGGGGCACCGGGGAGCTGTTTTTT

J gene: TRBJ2-3
V gene: TRBV18
clone size: -
D gene: -
CDR3 protein: CASSQRTAFTDTQYF
CDR3 DNA: TGTGCCAGCTCACAGAGGACTGCCTTCACAGATACGCAGTATTTT

J gene: TRBJ1-1
V gene: TRBV10-3
clone size: -
D gene: -
CDR3 protein: CAMGLGVNTEAFF
CDR3 DNA: TGTGCCATGGGCCTGGGGGTGAACACTGAAGCTTTCTTT

J gene: TRBJ2-6
V gene: TRBV18
clone size: many
D gene: TRBD1
CDR3 protein: CASSPTGEGSGANVLTF
CDR3 DNA: TGTGCCAGCTCACCTACAGGGGAAGGCTCTGGGGCCAACGTCCTGACTTTC

J gene: TRBJ2-1
V gene: TRBV12-3/TRBV12-4
clone size: many
D gene: -
CDR3 protein: CASSPLRGGYNEQFF
CDR3 DNA: TGTGCCAGCAGCCCCCTCCGTGGGGGCTACAATGAGCAGTTCTTC

J gene: TRBJ2-7
V gene: TRBV20-1
clone size: many
D gene: -
CDR3 protein: CSARHTGRYEQYF
CDR3 DNA: TGCAGTGCTAGGCATACAGGGAGGTACGAGCAGTACTTC

J gene: TRBJ1-2
V gene: TRBV19
clone size: many
D gene: TRBD1
CDR3 protein: CASSGRDRVSSRGYTF
CDR3 DNA: TGTGCCAGTAGTGGCCGGGACAGGGTATCTTCGCGCGGCTACACCTTC

J gene: TRBJ1-1
V gene: TRBV20-1
clone size: -
D gene: -
CDR3 protein: CSARGPGNTEAFF
CDR3 DNA: TGCAGTGCTAGAGGTCCGGGAAACACTGAAGCTTTCTTT

J gene: TRBJ2-7
V gene: TRBV19
clone size: many
D gene: -
CDR3 protein: CASSIDGYYEQYF
CDR3 DNA: TGTGCCAGTAGTATAGACGGATACTACGAGCAGTACTTC

J gene: TRBJ2-5
V gene: TRBV4-1
clone size: -
D gene: -
CDR3 protein: CASSQVFPPRLGETQYF
CDR3 DNA: TGCGCCAGCAGCCAAGTTTTCCCACCAAGATTGGGGGAGACCCAGTACTTC

J gene: TRBJ2-7
V gene: TRBV5-1
clone size: many
D gene: -
CDR3 protein: CASSLGGAEVYEQYF
CDR3 DNA: TGCGCCAGCAGCTTGGGTGGAGCGGAAGTCTACGAGCAGTACTTC

J gene: TRBJ1-4
V gene: TRBV7-2
clone size: many
D gene: TRBD1
CDR3 protein: CASSLRTGGTNEKLFF
CDR3 DNA: TGTGCCAGCAGCCTTCGGACAGGGGGCACTAATGAAAAACTGTTTTTT

J gene: TRBJ1-5
V gene: TRBV3-1
clone size: many
D gene: -
CDR3 protein: CASSLTGGPLNF
CDR3 DNA: TGTGCCAGCAGCCTTACGGGGGGCCCCCTGAATTTT

J gene: TRBJ2-2
V gene: TRBV10-2
clone size: many
D gene: -
CDR3 protein: CASSHTPNTGELFF
CDR3 DNA: TGCGCCAGCAGTCATACACCTAACACCGGGGAGCTGTTTTTT

J gene: TRBJ2-3
V gene: TRBV5-4
clone size: many
D gene: TRBD2
CDR3 protein: CASSLGGLAGAVGPDTQYF
CDR3 DNA: TGTGCCAGCAGCCTTGGGGGACTAGCGGGGGCCGTGGGGCCAGATACGCAGTATTTT

J gene: TRBJ2-7
V gene: TRBV7-9
clone size: many
D gene: -
CDR3 protein: CASSRGPDEQYF
CDR3 DNA: TGTGCCAGCAGCCGCGGACCTGACGAGCAGTACTTC

J gene: TRBJ2-1
V gene: TRBV16
clone size: few
D gene: -
CDR3 protein: CASSQLTDNEQFF
CDR3 DNA: TGTGCCAGCAGCCAACTAACAGACAATGAGCAGTTCTTC

J gene: TRBJ2-1
V gene: TRBV28
clone size: once
D gene: TRBD1
CDR3 protein: CANSPPGQITYNEQFF
CDR3 DNA: TGTGCCAACAGTCCTCCGGGACAGATAACCTACAATGAGCAGTTCTTC

J gene: TRBJ2-2
V gene: TRBV5-6
clone size: many
D gene: -
CDR3 protein: CASSNLRTTGELFF
CDR3 DNA: TGTGCCAGCAGCAATCTTCGAACCACCGGGGAGCTGTTTTTT

J gene: TRBJ2-7
V gene: TRBV27
clone size: many
D gene: -
CDR3 protein: CASSFGGVRGEQYF
CDR3 DNA: TGTGCCAGCAGTTTCGGCGGGGTAAGAGGCGAGCAGTACTTC

J gene: TRBJ1-2
V gene: TRBV9
clone size: -
D gene: -
CDR3 protein: CASSVAGDRGANLYGYTF
CDR3 DNA: TGTGCCAGCAGCGTAGCGGGTGACAGAGGAGCCAACCTCTATGGCTACACCTTC

J gene: TRBJ2-1
V gene: TRBV6-2/TRBV6-3
clone size: -
D gene: TRBD2
CDR3 protein: CASSSQGLVHNEQFF
CDR3 DNA: TGTGCCAGCAGTTCCCAAGGACTAGTTCACAATGAGCAGTTCTTC

J gene: TRBJ2-3
V gene: TRBV12-3/TRBV12-4
clone size: many
D gene: -
CDR3 protein: CASSFMGKDTQYF
CDR3 DNA: TGTGCCAGCAGTTTTATGGGTAAAGATACGCAGTATTTT

J gene: TRBJ2-7
V gene: TRBV7-2
clone size: many
D gene: TRBD2
CDR3 protein: CASSDPAGGPWEQYF
CDR3 DNA: TGTGCCAGCAGCGACCCAGCGGGGGGGCCATGGGAGCAGTACTTC

J gene: TRBJ2-1
V gene: TRBV4-3
clone size: many
D gene: -
CDR3 protein: CASSQDGRGLYNEQFF
CDR3 DNA: TGCGCCAGCAGCCAAGATGGGAGGGGGCTCTACAATGAGCAGTTCTTC

J gene: TRBJ2-1
V gene: TRBV27
clone size: many
D gene: TRBD2
CDR3 protein: CASSSSGRTYNEQFF
CDR3 DNA: TGTGCCAGCAGTTCCAGCGGGAGGACCTACAATGAGCAGTTCTTC

J gene: TRBJ2-3
V gene: TRBV19
clone size: few
D gene: TRBD2
CDR3 protein: CASSSPTSGATTDTQYF
CDR3 DNA: TGTGCCAGTAGTTCCCCGACTAGCGGGGCCACCACAGATACGCAGTATTTT

J gene: TRBJ2-1
V gene: TRBV6-5
clone size: many
D gene: -
CDR3 protein: CASSYSPWGANEQFF
CDR3 DNA: TGTGCCAGCAGTTACTCACCTTGGGGGGCGAATGAGCAGTTCTTC

J gene: TRBJ2-2
V gene: TRBV30
clone size: -
D gene: -
CDR3 protein: CAWSPRNTGELFF
CDR3 DNA: TGTGCCTGGAGTCCAAGGAACACCGGGGAGCTGTTTTTT

J gene: TRBJ1-5
V gene: TRBV10-3
clone size: -
D gene: -
CDR3 protein: CAISEAIGGGNQPQHF
CDR3 DNA: TGTGCCATCAGTGAAGCGATTGGGGGCGGCAATCAGCCCCAGCATTTT

J gene: TRBJ2-1
V gene: TRBV29-1
clone size: many
D gene: TRBD2
CDR3 protein: CSVDRSGRALDEQFF
CDR3 DNA: TGCAGCGTTGACCGTAGCGGGAGGGCCCTCGATGAGCAGTTCTTC

J gene: TRBJ2-1
V gene: TRBV5-1
clone size: many
D gene: -
CDR3 protein: CASGQGPTNEQFF
CDR3 DNA: TGCGCCAGCGGCCAGGGGCCCACTAATGAGCAGTTCTTC

J gene: TRBJ1-1
V gene: TRBV29-1
clone size: many
D gene: -
CDR3 protein: CSVVRDTNTEAFF
CDR3 DNA: TGCAGCGTCGTCCGGGACACAAACACTGAAGCTTTCTTT

J gene: TRBJ2-1
V gene: TRBV29-1
clone size: -
D gene: TRBD2
CDR3 protein: CSVAAALAGGSEQFF
CDR3 DNA: TGCAGCGTTGCCGCCGCACTAGCGGGGGGGAGTGAGCAGTTCTTC

J gene: TRBJ2-1
V gene: TRBV20-1
clone size: many
D gene: TRBD2
CDR3 protein: CSAETSFNEQFF
CDR3 DNA: TGCAGTGCTGAGACTAGCTTCAATGAGCAGTTCTTC

J gene: TRBJ2-2
V gene: TRBV23-1
clone size: many
D gene: -
CDR3 protein: CASSHRVDTGELFF
CDR3 DNA: TGCGCCAGCAGTCATCGAGTAGACACCGGGGAGCTGTTTTTT

J gene: TRBJ2-4
V gene: TRBV16
clone size: -
D gene: -
CDR3 protein: CASSQSNGPWNIQYF
CDR3 DNA: TGTGCCAGCAGCCAATCCAACGGTCCGTGGAACATTCAGTACTTC

J gene: TRBJ2-7
V gene: TRBV28
clone size: many
D gene: TRBD2
CDR3 protein: CASSSTGTSGTYEQYF
CDR3 DNA: TGTGCCAGCAGTTCAACCGGGACTAGCGGAACCTACGAGCAGTACTTC

J gene: TRBJ2-1
V gene: TRBV28
clone size: many
D gene: TRBD2
CDR3 protein: CASSSGLAGVWEEQFF
CDR3 DNA: TGTGCCAGCAGTTCGGGACTAGCGGGAGTGTGGGAGGAGCAGTTCTTC

J gene: TRBJ1-1
V gene: TRBV29-1
clone size: many
D gene: -
CDR3 protein: CSVDGGMNTEAFF
CDR3 DNA: TGCAGCGTTGACGGGGGTATGAACACTGAAGCTTTCTTT

J gene: TRBJ2-3
V gene: TRBV3-1
clone size: many
D gene: -
CDR3 protein: CASSQEYTEEDTDTQYF
CDR3 DNA: TGTGCCAGCAGCCAAGAGTATACCGAGGAGGATACAGATACGCAGTATTTT

J gene: TRBJ2-3
V gene: TRBV7-8
clone size: many
D gene: TRBD1
CDR3 protein: CASSSPQGVPDTQYF
CDR3 DNA: TGTGCCAGCAGCTCCCCTCAGGGGGTCCCAGATACGCAGTATTTT

J gene: TRBJ2-6
V gene: TRBV6-1
clone size: once
D gene: -
CDR3 protein: CASSEALPSGANVLTF
CDR3 DNA: TGTGCCAGCAGTGAAGCGCTTCCCTCTGGGGCCAACGTCCTGACTTTC

J gene: TRBJ1-3
V gene: TRBV6-1
clone size: many
D gene: TRBD1
CDR3 protein: CASSALHSLGTAVSSGNTIYF
CDR3 DNA: TGTGCCAGCAGTGCCCTTCACTCTCTCGGGACAGCAGTTAGCTCTGGAAACACCATATATTTT